The 18 T cell receptor beta chains below were found in one sample sequenced in a study of T-cell reconstitution after alpha-beta-depleted transplantation in children. For TCRbeta, the library was prepared with unique molecular identifiers. TCRdb used MiXCR to reprocess the PCR reads, holding one entry per CDR3 protein. The repertoire has about 870,000 distinct CDR3 sequences, 16% of them found once; the top ten carry 5%. The sequencing here drew on PBMCs, mostly from graft donor cells, taken 360 days after TCRalphabeta/CD19-depleted stem cell transplant. The source is a male patient between 10 and 17 years old who had a stem cell transplant for acute lymphoblastic leukemia, so the T cells may come from the graft donor.

This clonotype was counted between two and nine times. J is TRBJ2-2 and V is TRBV2, with D perhaps matching TRBD1 (6 bases). CDR3 length: 15 amino acids. Trimming stripped 6 bases from V and 1 base from J, with 12 bases between. Germline CDR1 SNHLY, CDR2 FYNNEI. The CDR3 here is CASSRQDLNTGELFF. DNA for the CDR3: TGTGCCAGCAGCCGACAGGACTTGAACACCGGGGAGCTGTTTTTT.

The chain joins TRBV20-1 to TRBJ2-7; D ambiguous. Between the trimmed V and J ends, which lost 3 bases and 1 base, there was a span of 19 bases. Germline V lookup: CDR1 DFQATT, CDR2 SNEGSKA (reference sequence). The CDR3 spans 16 residues. The CDR3 spells CSASSPMSFESYEQYF. The CDR3, as DNA: TGCAGTGCTAGTAGCCCCATGAGCTTCGAATCCTACGAGCAGTACTTC.

This clonotype appeared a few times. This sequence joins TRBV21-1 and TRBJ2-1; the D call in the table, TRBD1, was not verified against the DNA. TRBV21-1 represents a pseudogene. This CDR3 spans 13 amino acids. CDR3 sequence reads: CASFRDRVYEQFF. DNA for the CDR3: TGTGCCAGCTTCCGGGACAGGGTCTATGAGCAGTTCTTC.

This clonotype was picked up a small number of times. This chain uses TRBV6-1 with TRBJ2-3; D ambiguous. Trimming shortened V by 8 bases and J by 1 base, and 13 bases separated the two germline ends. The CDR3 loop spans 14 amino acids. The germline gives CDR1 MNHNS, CDR2 SASEGT. CDR3 in amino acids: CASRTSSGTDTQYF. Here the CDR3 DNA reads TGTGCCAGCCGAACTTCTTCGGGCACAGATACGCAGTATTTT.

In this sample, this clonotype turned up a few times. This rearrangement joins TRBV7-9 to TRBJ2-1; TRBD2 matches 8 bases. This CDR3 has 15 residues. CDR1 SEHNR and CDR2 FQNEAQ come from the germline V gene (reference sequence). J was trimmed by 5 bases and V by 5 bases; bases with no gene match: 8. The CDR3 nucleotides are TGTGCCAGCAGCCGCCCAGGAGCGGGAGACAATGAGCAGTTCTTC. Translated: CASSRPGAGDNEQFF.

V usage is TRBV5-1 and J usage is TRBJ1-1; unclear D gene. V shed 4 bases and J shed 1 base, with 14 bases lying between them. CDR3 length: 15 amino acids. Germline V lookup: CDR1 SGHRS, CDR2 YFSETQ. The CDR3 protein is CASSLVAGANTEAFF. CDR3 sequence (DNA): TGCGCCAGCAGCCTTGTGGCCGGTGCGAACACTGAAGCTTTCTTT.

The chain recombines TRBV7-2 with TRBJ2-7, with a possible D match to TRBD1 (5 bases). There are 14 residues in the CDR3. Germline V CDR1 and CDR2: SGHTA, FQGNSA. The ends were cut back, 5 bases at V and 1 base at J, with 12 bases in the middle. CDR3 sequence: CASSGPRDSYEQYF. In DNA form, the CDR3 reads TGTGCCAGCAGCGGCCCCAGGGATTCCTACGAGCAGTACTTC. The full variable domain, its missing parts supplied by reference TRBV7-2 and TRBJ2-7, is GAGVSQSPSNKVTEKGKDVELRCDPISGHTALYWYRQSLGQGLEFLIYFQGNSAPDKSGLPSDRFSAERTGGSVSTLTIQRTQQEDSAVYLCASSGPRDSYEQYFGPGTRLTVT.

The table lists this clonotype with a few counts. A read error may explain this, as a much larger clone is one base away. The chain recombines TRBV7-9 with TRBJ1-3; D is unclear. Germline CDR1 is SEHNR and CDR2 is FQNEAQ (reference sequence). V dropped 2 bases and J dropped 3 bases, with 5 bases sitting between them. CDR3 length equals 13 residues. The CDR3 region is CASSLRDGNTIYF. The CDR3 bases are TGTGCCAGCAGCTTAAGGGATGGAAACACCATATATTTT.

This clonotype was detected ten times or more. This sequence joins TRBV10-3 and TRBJ2-1; D unclear. From germline, CDR1 is ENHRY and CDR2 SYGVKD. V lost 5 bases and J 6 bases, leaving 11 bases between the germline ends. The CDR3 is made up of 13 amino acids. The CDR3 bases are TGTGCCATCAGTTTCTCGGCTACCAATGAGCAGTTCTTC. Its translation: CAISFSATNEQFF.

V is TRBV4-2 and J is TRBJ1-3; no clear D gene. V shed 0 bases and J shed 0 bases, with 15 bases lying between them. Germline V gene data show CDR1 as LGHNA and CDR2 as YNFKEQ. The CDR3 extends over 18 amino acids. CDR3 protein: CASSQEEGVRVSGNTIYF. The CDR3 DNA reads as TGTGCCAGCAGCCAAGAAGAGGGTGTCCGGGTCTCTGGAAACACCATATATTTT.

The chain has TRBV27 and TRBJ2-7; 10 nucleotides align to TRBD2. The CDR3 loop spans 17 amino acids. Germline CDR1 and CDR2: MNHEY and SMNVEV (reference sequence). V trimming: 2 bases; J trimming: 2 bases; junction bases outside the gene matches: 9. CDR3 in DNA: TGTGCCAGCAGTTTAAGGGCTAGCGGGAGTATAACCTACGAGCAGTACTTC. It translates to CASSLRASGSITYEQYF.

This chain connects TRBV7-9 to TRBJ1-1, with a tentative D call TRBD1 (5 bases). CDR1 SEHNR and CDR2 FQNEAQ come from the germline V gene (reference sequence). Trimming left V 3 bases short and J 4 bases short, with 18 bases between. This CDR3 spans 16 amino acids. The CDR3 loop is CASSFWLTGGSTEAFF. As DNA, the CDR3 is TGTGCCAGCAGCTTCTGGCTCACAGGTGGTAGCACTGAAGCTTTCTTT.

On this clonotype itself: One end of the junction fails to match germline, which may point to a read error. The chain carries TRBV18 and TRBJ1-2; the D is unclear. Germline assignment: CDR1 KGHSH and CDR2 LQKENI. The CDR3 runs 12 residues. This CDR3 is CASSPQGAGYIF. In DNA form, the CDR3 reads TGTGCCAGCTCACCACAGGGTGCTGGCTACATCTTC.

V gene TRBV25-1 combines with J gene TRBJ2-7; D is unresolved. The CDR3 contains 14 residues. Germline assignment: CDR1 MGHDK and CDR2 SYGVNS. V lost 4 bases and J lost 3, with 13 bases in between. As DNA, the CDR3 is TGTGCCAGCAGTGGCCCTCCCCACAACTACGAGCAGTACTTC. Residues: CASSGPPHNYEQYF.

The CDR3 bases are TGCAGTGCCCGGGAGGTGAGCGGCACAGATACGCAGTATTTT. Amino acids: CSAREVSGTDTQYF. The V and J genes are TRBV20-1 and TRBJ2-3, with 7 positions matching TRBD2. The CDR3 totals 14 residues. The J segment lost 1 base and the V segment lost 6 bases, leaving 7 bases of the junction unmatched. The germline V gene encodes CDR1 DFQATT and CDR2 SNEGSKA (reference sequence).

This clonotype was counted a few times. The V gene is TRBV5-1, the J gene TRBJ2-5; 10 bases are a match to TRBD1. Germline V gene lookup returns CDR1 SGHRS and CDR2 YFSETQ. Unmatched junction bases numbered 8, after V lost 7 bases and J lost 5 bases. The CDR3 consists of 14 residues. The CDR3 here is CASARTGGSETQYF. The CDR3 DNA follows: TGCGCCAGCGCCAGGACAGGGGGGTCGGAGACCCAGTACTTC.

The CDR3 loop is CSARTSGRDTQYF. The CDR3 coding sequence is TGCAGTGCTAGGACTAGCGGCCGGGATACGCAGTATTTT. This chain connects TRBV20-1 to TRBJ2-3; TRBD2 aligns across 9 bases. The germline CDR1 and CDR2 sequences are DFQATT and SNEGSKA (reference sequence). The CDR3 sequence is 13 residues long. The J segment lost 6 bases and the V segment lost 3 bases, leaving 4 bases of the junction unmatched.

This sequence joins TRBV30 and TRBJ2-5, with no clear D. Germline lookup yields CDR1 GTSNPN and CDR2 SVGIG (reference sequence). There are 14 residues in the CDR3. V shed 0 bases and J shed 7 bases, with 15 bases lying between them. The DNA of the CDR3 is TGTGCCTGGAGTGTAGCCCGGGCCGTAGGGACCCAGTACTTC. Protein: CAWSVARAVGTQYF.